This T cell receptor beta chain stems from a study of T cells in Graves' hyperthyroidism and ophthalmopathy. Study-level findings and limits: Stable hyperthyroidism was separated from ophthalmopathy by a model based on 13 V-J features.

This CDR3 has 12 residues. The V and J ends lost 3 bases and 6 bases respectively, with 6 bases between them. The germline CDR1 and CDR2 sequences are MNHNS and SASEGT. Amplified regions were TCR beta CDR3 sequences from RNA transcripts. HTBI primers were used for first-round RT-PCR of the TCR CDR3. TCRdb reanalysed the multiplex PCR reads using MiXCR and keeps one entry per CDR3 protein. Here the sample spans hundreds of thousands of distinct CDR3 sequences, about 14% being singletons. This clonotype has a count of ten or more. What it binds is not known. Orbital computed tomography, thyroid ultrasound, serum thyroxine and TRAb, and clinical symptoms together informed the diagnoses. Fresh 10 ml peripheral blood yielded PBMCs.

The source of this sequence is a woman between 18 and 29 years old with Graves' hyperthyroidism. Sample: blood. V and J are TRBV6-1 and TRBJ2-1; D uncertain. CDR3 sequence (DNA): TGTGCCAGCAGTGACCCTATCAATGAGCAGTTCTTC. It is translated as CASSDPINEQFF.